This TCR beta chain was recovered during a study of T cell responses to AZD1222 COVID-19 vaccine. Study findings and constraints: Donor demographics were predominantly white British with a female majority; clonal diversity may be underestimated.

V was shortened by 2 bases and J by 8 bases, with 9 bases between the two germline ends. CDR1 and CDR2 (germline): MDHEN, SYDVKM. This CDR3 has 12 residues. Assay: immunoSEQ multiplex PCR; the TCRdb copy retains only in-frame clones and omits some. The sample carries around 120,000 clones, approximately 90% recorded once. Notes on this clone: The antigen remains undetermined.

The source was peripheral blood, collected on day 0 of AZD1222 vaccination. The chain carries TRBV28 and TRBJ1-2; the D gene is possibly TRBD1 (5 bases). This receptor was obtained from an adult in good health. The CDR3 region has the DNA TGTGCCAGCAGTTTAGAAGGGGTCGGCTACACCTTC. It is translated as CASSLEGVGYTF.